This passage covers 27 T cell receptor beta chains from one sample sequenced in a study of blood T cell repertoires in COVID-19. The table came from immunoSEQ multiplex PCR; TCRdb's copy has only in-frame clones and leaves some out. The profile shows 250,000 or so clones, 85% to 90% of them singletons. The sequencing sample was made of PBMCs or T cells enriched from blood (not recorded which). The receptors derive from a man in his forties or fifties who had recovered from COVID-19.

This clone turned up a few times. The chain joins TRBV27 to TRBJ1-2; 8 bases match TRBD1. CDR3 length: 14 residues. Per the germline V gene, CDR1 is MNHEY and CDR2 is SMNVEV (reference sequence). V shed 5 bases, J shed 6 bases, and the junction held 8 bases outside the gene matches. The CDR3 sequence is CASSPRPQGDGYTF. In nucleotides, the CDR3 is TGTGCCAGCAGTCCGCGACCACAGGGGGATGGCTACACCTTC.

The rearrangement uses TRBV7-6 and TRBJ1-1; no clear D. The germline gives CDR1 SGHVS, CDR2 FNYEAQ. The CDR3 is 14 amino acids. V was trimmed by 1 base and J by 5 bases, leaving 11 bases between them. The CDR3 sequence: CASSLGSGYTEAFF. CDR3 bases: TGTGCCAGCAGCTTAGGTAGCGGGTATACTGAAGCTTTCTTT.

V gene TRBV30 combines with J gene TRBJ1-4; TRBD1 aligns across 9 bases. Germline values: CDR1 GTSNPN, CDR2 SVGIG (reference sequence). The J segment lost 2 bases and the V segment lost 2 bases, leaving 3 bases of the junction unmatched. This CDR3 is built from 15 residues. DNA for the CDR3: TGTGCCTGGAGTTTAGGGACAGGGACTAATGAAAAACTGTTTTTT. It codes for CAWSLGTGTNEKLFF.

The rearrangement uses TRBV2 and TRBJ2-1, with TRBD1 matching over 9 bases. The CDR3 has 13 residues. Unmatched junction bases numbered 4, after V lost 5 bases and J lost 8 bases. CDR1 is SNHLY, CDR2 FYNNEI, per germline. The CDR3 coding sequence is TGTGCCAGCAGTCGGGACAGGGTTTATGAGCAGTTCTTC. It translates to CASSRDRVYEQFF.

This clone occurred a few times. This chain joins TRBV7-9 and TRBJ1-2, with no clear D. Germline V gene lookup returns CDR1 SEHNR and CDR2 FQNEAQ (reference sequence). With 1 base removed from V and 8 bases from J, the gap between germline ends came to 11 bases. The CDR3 contains 13 residues. The CDR3 DNA follows: TGTGCCAGCAGCTTAGACTCCGGGTACGGCTACACCTTC. It translates to CASSLDSGYGYTF.

This chain links TRBV30 with TRBJ1-3; no clear D. V lost 3 bases and J 2 bases, leaving 2 bases between the germline ends. Germline CDR1 reads GTSNPN; CDR2 reads SVGIG (reference sequence). The CDR3 consists of 11 residues. The CDR3 reads CAWSTGNTIYF. CDR3 nucleotide sequence: TGTGCCTGGAGCACTGGAAACACCATATATTTT.

The chain couples TRBV7-9 to TRBJ1-2, with 11 bases aligning to TRBD1. Losses at the gene ends were 5 bases for V and 1 base for J; bases not matched to a gene: 9. Germline V gene data show CDR1 as SEHNR and CDR2 as FQNEAQ (reference sequence). The CDR3 is made up of 17 amino acids. CDR3 DNA: TGTGCCAGCAGCCCACGGACAGGGGGCCAATATAACTATGGCTACACCTTC. It encodes CASSPRTGGQYNYGYTF.

The rearrangement joins TRBV5-6 to TRBJ1-2; tentative D call: TRBD1 (5 bases). CDR3 length: 15 amino acids. Germline lookup yields CDR1 SGHDT and CDR2 YYEEEE. The V end was cut by 0 bases, the J end by 3 bases, with 12 bases between. CDR3: CASSLGRDGDYGYTF. CDR3 DNA: TGTGCCAGCAGCTTGGGGCGGGACGGAGACTATGGCTACACCTTC.

The CDR3 spells CASSPGTGGMNEQYF. The CDR3 DNA is TGTGCCAGCAGCCCAGGGACAGGGGGCATGAACGAGCAGTACTTC. The chain is built from TRBV7-8 and TRBJ2-7, with 12 bases identical to TRBD1. J gave up 5 bases and V 5 bases, and 7 bases lay outside the gene matches. The CDR3 is 15 amino acids. The germline V gene encodes CDR1 SGHVS and CDR2 FQNEAQ.

The chain couples TRBV4-2 to TRBJ1-1; perhaps TRBD1 as D (6 bases). The germline CDR1 and CDR2 sequences are LGHNA and YNFKEQ. The ends were cut back, 4 bases at V and 0 bases at J, with 15 bases in the middle. This CDR3 spans 16 amino acids. The CDR3 coding sequence is TGTGCCAGCAGCCGAGGACAGCTAATCATGAACACTGAAGCTTTCTTT. Its protein product is CASSRGQLIMNTEAFF.

The gene calls are TRBV7-6 and TRBJ1-3, with a tentative D call TRBD1 (6 bases). Trimming removed 1 base at V and 1 base at J, with 14 bases between. This CDR3 contains 17 residues. Germline V gene data show CDR1 as SGHVS and CDR2 as FNYEAQ. In DNA, the CDR3 is TGTGCCAGCAGCTTAGAATCGGGACATCTGTCTGGAAACACCATATATTTT. Residues: CASSLESGHLSGNTIYF. Together with reference TRBV7-6 and TRBJ1-3, the CDR3 gives the full variable domain: GAGVSQSPRYKVTKRGQDVALRCDPISGHVSLYWYRQALGQGPEFLTYFNYEAQQDKSGLPNDRFSAERPEGSISTLTIQRTEQRDSAMYRCASSLESGHLSGNTIYFGEGSWLTVV.

This rearrangement joins TRBV7-2 to TRBJ2-5; 9 bases match TRBD1. The germline gives CDR1 SGHTA, CDR2 FQGNSA. The J segment lost 0 bases and the V segment lost 3 bases, leaving 2 bases of the junction unmatched. This CDR3 is 15 amino acids long. This CDR3 reads CASSLRQGDQETQYF. In nucleotides, the CDR3 is TGTGCCAGCAGCTTGAGACAGGGGGACCAAGAGACCCAGTACTTC.

The chain combines TRBV2 with TRBJ2-2; a weak D match, TRBD2 (6 bases). Germline V gene sequence: CDR1 SNHLY, CDR2 FYNNEI. The CDR3 length is 12 residues. V lost 10 bases and J lost 6, with 12 bases in between. CDR3 DNA: TGTGCCACCCCCCGGAGGGCCGGGGAGCTGTTTTTT. Translating gives CATPRRAGELFF.

The chain combines TRBV14 with TRBJ1-5; no firm D call. CDR1 and CDR2 (germline): SGHDN, FVKESK. Trimming stripped 4 bases from V and 5 bases from J, with 9 bases between. The CDR3 is made up of 13 amino acids. CDR3 nucleotides: TGTGCCAGCAGCCGTCATCCGGATCAGCCCCAGCATTTT. Translating gives CASSRHPDQPQHF.

This chain connects TRBV9 to TRBJ2-5; 12 bases align to TRBD2. Germline V lookup: CDR1 SGDLS, CDR2 YYNGEE. Losses at the gene ends were 3 bases for V and 4 bases for J; bases not matched to a gene: 4. The length of the CDR3 is 15 residues. DNA of the CDR3: TGTGCCAGCAGCGAAACTAGCGGGGGGTTAGAGACCCAGTACTTC. Protein: CASSETSGGLETQYF.

The chain recombines TRBV28 with TRBJ2-7, with 11 bases that match TRBD2. Looked up from germline, CDR1 is MDHEN and CDR2 is SYDVKM. The CDR3 totals 16 residues. V shed 6 bases, J shed 6 bases, and the junction held 13 bases outside the gene matches. CDR3 in DNA: TGTGCCAGCAGCCATCAGACTAGCGGGGCGGCGGGCGAGCAGTACTTC. Translating it yields CASSHQTSGAAGEQYF. The variable domain in full, completed from reference TRBV28 and TRBJ2-7, reads DVKVTQSSRYLVKRTGEKVFLECVQDMDHENMFWYRQDPGLGLRLIYFSYDVKMKEKGDIPEGYSVSREKKERFSLILESASTNQTSMYLCASSHQTSGAAGEQYFGPGTRLTVT.

This sequence joins TRBV6-5 and TRBJ2-3, with D unclear. Trimming removed 8 bases at V and 6 bases at J, with 15 bases between. The CDR3 totals 13 residues. Germline CDR1 and CDR2: MNHEY and SVGAGI. The CDR3 spells CASPGFAPDTQYF. The CDR3 DNA sequence: TGTGCCAGCCCAGGTTTCGCCCCCGATACGCAGTATTTT.

This sequence joins TRBV24-1 and TRBJ2-7; the match to TRBD1 covers 7 bases. The trim removed 3 bases at V and 5 bases at J, leaving 9 bases unmatched. The germline V gene encodes CDR1 KGHDR and CDR2 SFDVKD. The CDR3 length is 15 residues. The CDR3 here is CATSDPSTGWNEQYF. The CDR3 nucleotides are TGTGCCACCAGTGATCCCTCGACAGGGTGGAACGAGCAGTACTTC.

The chain recombines TRBV15 with TRBJ2-2; D may be TRBD1 (6 bases). This CDR3 is 16 amino acids long. Trimming cost V 4 bases and J 5 bases, with 17 bases left between them. Germline-derived CDR1 and CDR2 are LNHNV and YYDKDF (reference sequence). CDR3 sequence reads: CATSTRQVTRTGELFF. The CDR3 DNA reads as TGTGCCACCAGCACGAGACAGGTGACGCGAACCGGGGAGCTGTTTTTT.

This chain links TRBV3-1 (or the pseudogene TRBV3-2) with TRBJ1-3; D is ambiguous. The CDR3 is 14 amino acids. V was pared by 0 bases and J by 7 bases, with 10 bases between. Germline loops: CDR1 LGHDT, CDR2 YNNKEL (reference sequence). The CDR3 loop is CASSQDLGSNTIYF. Here the CDR3 DNA reads TGTGCCAGCAGCCAAGATTTAGGGAGTAACACCATATATTTT.

This clone was counted a few times. V is TRBV30 and J is TRBJ1-1; perhaps TRBD1 as D (6 bases). V lost 3 bases and J lost 7, with 21 bases in between. The CDR3 length is 15 residues. CDR1 is GTSNPN and CDR2 is SVGIG in the germline V gene (reference sequence). The CDR3 spells CAWRTSGQIGFEAFF. DNA for the CDR3: TGTGCCTGGAGGACTTCTGGACAGATCGGGTTTGAAGCTTTCTTT.

This chain joins TRBV6-5 and TRBJ1-6, with 11 positions matching TRBD1. Germline loops: CDR1 MNHEY, CDR2 SVGAGI. The V and J ends lost 2 bases and 13 bases, in that order; junction bases with no gene match: 4. CDR3 length: 14 residues. CDR3 DNA: TGTGCCAGCAGTTACATGGGACAGGGGGTCCCCCTCCACTTT. Protein: CASSYMGQGVPLHF.

The rearrangement uses TRBV28 and TRBJ1-2; TRBD1 might be the D (5 bases). This CDR3 spans 14 amino acids. Germline V CDR1 and CDR2: MDHEN, SYDVKM. The V end was cut by 2 bases, the J end by 8 bases, with 15 bases between. The CDR3 loop reads CASSLKVREGGYTF. The CDR3 region has the DNA TGTGCCAGCAGTTTAAAGGTCAGGGAAGGAGGCTACACCTTC.

V is TRBV11-3 and J is TRBJ2-1; weak D call: TRBD2 (5 bases). Trimming shortened V by 4 bases and J by 0 bases, and 7 bases separated the two germline ends. The CDR3 is made up of 14 amino acids. Germline CDR1 is SGHNT and CDR2 is YENEEA. The DNA for the CDR3 is TGTGCCAGCAGCTGGGAGAGCTCCTACAATGAGCAGTTCTTC. Its protein product is CASSWESSYNEQFF.

The rearrangement joins TRBV30 to TRBJ1-1; no firm D call. The CDR3 has 12 residues. Germline-derived CDR1 and CDR2 are GTSNPN and SVGIG (reference sequence). Trimming left V 5 bases short and J 3 bases short, with 10 bases between. CDR3 sequence: CAWPSEDTEAFF. Written as DNA, the CDR3 is TGTGCCTGGCCTAGTGAGGACACTGAAGCTTTCTTT.

This chain joins TRBV19 and TRBJ2-1; 9 bases fit TRBD2. Germline V gene lookup returns CDR1 LNHDA and CDR2 SQIVND (reference sequence). Trimming removed 5 bases from V and 7 bases from J; junction bases left unmatched: 9. CDR3 length: 15 amino acids. The chain's CDR3 is CASSLVSGGPNEQFF. The CDR3 nucleotides read TGTGCCAGTAGTCTAGTTAGCGGGGGACCTAATGAGCAGTTCTTC.

The gene calls are TRBV7-8 and TRBJ2-1; 7 nucleotides line up with TRBD1. V shed 5 bases and J 0 bases; nucleotides not matched to a gene: 4. The CDR3 is made up of 15 amino acids. CDR1 is SGHVS and CDR2 is FQNEAQ in the germline V gene. DNA of the CDR3: TGTGCCAGCAGCCGGGACAGCCTCTCCTACAATGAGCAGTTCTTC. This gives the protein CASSRDSLSYNEQFF.